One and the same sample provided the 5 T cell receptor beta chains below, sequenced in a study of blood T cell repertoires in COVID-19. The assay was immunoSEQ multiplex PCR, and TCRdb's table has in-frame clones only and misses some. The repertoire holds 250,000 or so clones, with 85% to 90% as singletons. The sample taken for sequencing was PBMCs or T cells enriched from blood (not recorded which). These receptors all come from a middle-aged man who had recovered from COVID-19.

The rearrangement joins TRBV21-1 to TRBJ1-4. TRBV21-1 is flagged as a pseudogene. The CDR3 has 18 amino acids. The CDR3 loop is CASSKGWGGFATNEKLFF. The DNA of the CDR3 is TGTGCCAGCAGCAAAGGGTGGGGGGGCTTTGCAACTAATGAAAAACTGTTTTTT.

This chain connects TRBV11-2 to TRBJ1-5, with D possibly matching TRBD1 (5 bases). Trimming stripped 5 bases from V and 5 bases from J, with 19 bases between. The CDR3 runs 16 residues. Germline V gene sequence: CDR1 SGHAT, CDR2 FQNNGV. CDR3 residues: CASSVSRDLGYQPQHF. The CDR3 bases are TGTGCCAGCAGCGTTTCGAGGGACTTAGGATATCAGCCCCAGCATTTT.

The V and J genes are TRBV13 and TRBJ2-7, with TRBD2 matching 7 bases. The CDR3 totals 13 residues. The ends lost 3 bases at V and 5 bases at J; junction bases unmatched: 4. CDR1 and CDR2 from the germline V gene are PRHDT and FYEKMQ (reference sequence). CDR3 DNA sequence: TGTGCCAGCAGCTTGGGGAGGGTGCACGAGCAGTACTTC. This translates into CASSLGRVHEQYF.

The CDR3 reads CASSYPGNYGYTF. In nucleotides, the CDR3 is TGTGCCAGCAGCTATCCAGGGAACTATGGCTACACCTTC. The chain employs TRBV7-8 and TRBJ1-2; perhaps TRBD1 as D (5 bases). Trimming shortened V by 4 bases and J by 2 bases, and 8 bases separated the two germline ends. Germline values: CDR1 SGHVS, CDR2 FQNEAQ. The CDR3 contains 13 residues.

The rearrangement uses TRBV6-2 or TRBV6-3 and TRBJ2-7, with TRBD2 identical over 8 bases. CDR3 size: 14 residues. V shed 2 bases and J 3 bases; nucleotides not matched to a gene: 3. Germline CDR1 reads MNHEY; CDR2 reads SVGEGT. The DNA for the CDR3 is TGTGCCAGCAGTTACGGACTAGCCCGCTACGAGCAGTACTTC. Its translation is CASSYGLARYEQYF.